The rows below give T cell receptor beta chains drawn from one sample of a study of spatial heterogeneity in lung cancer. TCRdb re-called the 5' RACE reads with MiXCR, one entry per CDR3 protein. The sample consists of around 20,000 distinct CDR3 sequences, 9.2% of them appearing once. Sequencing was performed on PBMCs, taken at follow-up. Receptor source: a male donor with early-stage non-small cell lung cancer. The CDR3 runs from the conserved cysteine through the conserved F or W. D genes are given only for firm matches. The size of a clone is reported for some rows only, either as once, few or many, or as a class for expanded clones.

V	D	size	J	DNA	CDR3
TRBV7-9	TRBD1	many	TRBJ2-5	TGTGCCAGCAGCTGGGACAGCCAAGAGACCCAGTACTTC	CASSWDSQETQYF
TRBV9	TRBD2	few	TRBJ2-1	TGTGCCAGCAGCGTCGGGACTAGCTCCTACAATGAGCAGTTCTTC	CASSVGTSSYNEQFF
TRBV27	-	many	TRBJ2-7	TGTGCCAGCACGCCAAGTTCCGGAGGGGACTACGAGCAGTACTTC	CASTPSSGGDYEQYF
TRBV27	-	-	TRBJ2-5	TGTGCCAGCAGTCCACTGACTGCGGAAGGGACCCAGTACTTC	CASSPLTAEGTQYF
TRBV6-4	TRBD2	many	TRBJ2-1	TGTGCCAGCAGTGACTCGCCGGGAGGGTCCTACAATGAGCAGTTCTTC	CASSDSPGGSYNEQFF
TRBV6-1	TRBD1	many	TRBJ2-1	TGTGCCACAGGCCGGGGAGTTTGGACAGGGAACAACAATGAGCAGTTCTTC	CATGRGVWTGNNNEQFF
TRBV7-7	-	many	TRBJ2-3	TGTGCCAGCAGCTTAGGGGCTAGCGGCACAGATACGCAGTATTTT	CASSLGASGTDTQYF
TRBV5-1	-	many	TRBJ2-1	TGCGCCAGCAGCTTGACGGACACCAACAATGAGCAGTTCTTC	CASSLTDTNNEQFF
TRBV6-2/TRBV6-3	TRBD1	few	TRBJ1-2	TGTGCCAGCAGAGACCGGGACAGGGGGAACTATGGCTACACCTTC	CASRDRDRGNYGYTF
TRBV18	TRBD1	many	TRBJ2-7	TGTGCCAGCTCACAACGGACAGGGAGCTACGAGCAGTACTTC	CASSQRTGSYEQYF
TRBV12-3/TRBV12-4	TRBD2	many	TRBJ2-1	TGTGCCAGCAGACCTGGACTAGCGGGAACCTATGAGCAGTTCTTC	CASRPGLAGTYEQFF
TRBV7-9	TRBD1	many	TRBJ2-7	TGTGCCAGCAGCTTAGGGACAGGGAAGACCTACGAGCAGTACTTC	CASSLGTGKTYEQYF
TRBV4-3	-	many	TRBJ2-3	TGCGCCAGCAGCCAAGTAGTAGCGCGAGGTGATACGCAGTATTTT	CASSQVVARGDTQYF
TRBV28	-	once	TRBJ2-7	TGTGCCAGCAGTTCCCATGGGACGGGGTCCTACGAGCAGTACTTC	CASSSHGTGSYEQYF
TRBV4-2	TRBD2	-	TRBJ2-7	TGTGCCAGCAGCCAAGATAGCGGGAGCTACGAGCAGTACTTC	CASSQDSGSYEQYF
TRBV5-6	-	-	TRBJ2-1	TGTGCCAGCAGCTTAGGCGATAGCTCCTACAATGAACAGTTCTTC	CASSLGDSSYNEQFF
TRBV24-1	TRBD1	many	TRBJ1-6	TGTGCCACCCAACCGGGACAGCGTAATTCACCCCTCCACTTT	CATQPGQRNSPLHF
TRBV5-5	-	many	TRBJ2-6	TGTGCCAGCAGCTCTGGGGCCAACGTCCTGACTTTC	CASSSGANVLTF
TRBV7-2	TRBD1	many	TRBJ1-1	TGTGCCAGCAGCATGAGACAGGGGAACACTGAAGCTTTCTTT	CASSMRQGNTEAFF
TRBV29-1	TRBD1	many	TRBJ2-5	TGCAGCGGTGGACAGGGTGCTTCAGAGACCCAGTACTTC	CSGGQGASETQYF
TRBV5-1	-	medium-sized	TRBJ2-5	TGCGCCAGCAGTTCAGGGATTTTGGAGACCCAGTACTTC	CASSSGILETQYF
TRBV28	TRBD1	many	TRBJ1-5	TGTGCCAGCAGTTCGCCCACAGGGGTAAGCAATCAGCCCCAGCATTTT	CASSSPTGVSNQPQHF
TRBV12-3/TRBV12-4	TRBD2	many	TRBJ2-1	TGTGCCAGCATTACCCTCGGGGGGAGCTCCTACAATGAGCAGTTCTTC	CASITLGGSSYNEQFF
TRBV4-1	TRBD2	many	TRBJ2-3	TGCGCCAGCAGCCAAGGACGGGGGGGGAACACAGATACGCAGTATTTT	CASSQGRGGNTDTQYF
TRBV12-3/TRBV12-4	-	few	TRBJ1-4	TGTGCCAGCAGTTTAATGTCGACTAATGAAAAACTGTTTTTT	CASSLMSTNEKLFF